Each of the 27 T cell receptor beta chains below was sequenced from the same sample in a study of OX40 agonist ivuxolimab in advanced cancers. Clones were sequenced by immunoSEQ multiplex PCR, and TCRdb holds only the in-frame ones, with some missing. Here the sample spans approximately 28,000 clones, almost 90% being singletons. The input for sequencing was CD4+ or CD8+ T cells sorted from blood, taken in a trial of the OX40 agonist ivuxolimab. The receptors were sampled from an adult with an advanced solid tumor such as melanoma, head and neck, liver or kidney cancer.

This sequence joins TRBV28 and TRBJ2-5; D possibly uses TRBD1 or TRBD2 (6 bases each). CDR3 length equals 14 residues. V was clipped by 3 bases and J by 5 bases, with 13 bases between them. Per germline, CDR1 MDHEN and CDR2 SYDVKM. DNA of the CDR3: TGTGCCAGCAGTTTTCCCGGGGGCCGGGAGACCCAGTACTTC. Translated: CASSFPGGRETQYF.

On this clone: An end of the junction does not agree with germline; a read error may underlie this. This chain connects TRBV13 to TRBJ2-3, with 10 positions matching TRBD2. Germline CDR1 and CDR2: PRHDT and FYEKMQ (reference sequence). This CDR3 is 16 amino acids long. The CDR3 protein is CASCLGASGGPDTQYF. The CDR3 DNA reads as TGTGCCAGCTGCTTAGGGGCTAGCGGGGGCCCAGATACGCAGTATTTT.

In this sample, this clone turned up once. The chain employs TRBV6-1 and TRBJ1-6, with D possibly matching TRBD1 (6 bases). The CDR3 runs to 15 residues. Germline V CDR1 and CDR2: MNHNS, SASEGT. Trimming stripped 2 bases from V and 9 bases from J, with 14 bases between. CDR3 coding DNA: TGTGCCAGCAGTGAAATGGGGCAGGGGACTTCACCCCTCCACTTT. Amino acids: CASSEMGQGTSPLHF.

This clone was detected only once. The J gene is TRBJ2-1, the V gene TRBV9, with 8 nucleotides matching TRBD2. The CDR3 runs 16 residues. Losses at the gene ends were 0 bases for V and 7 bases for J; bases not matched to a gene: 9. Germline-derived CDR1 and CDR2 are SGDLS and YYNGEE. The CDR3 bases are TGTGCCAGCAGCGTAGGGGACGGGGGGGCCTGGAATGAGCAGTTCTTC. As protein: CASSVGDGGAWNEQFF. The variable domain in full, completed from reference TRBV9 and TRBJ2-1, reads DSGVTQTPKHLITATGQRVTLRCSPRSGDLSVYWYQQSLDQGLQFLIQYYNGEERAKGNILERFSAQQFPDLHSELNLSSLELGDSALYFCASSVGDGGAWNEQFFGPGTRLTVL.

The chain joins TRBV9 to TRBJ1-1; TRBD1 matches 7 bases. Germline values: CDR1 SGDLS, CDR2 YYNGEE. Trimming removed 3 bases from V and 0 bases from J; junction bases left unmatched: 8. The CDR3 loop spans 16 amino acids. The CDR3 DNA sequence: TGTGCCAGCAGCGACGGGACAGAAGATATGAACACTGAAGCTTTCTTT. This translates into CASSDGTEDMNTEAFF.

This clone occurred once. The chain couples TRBV30 to TRBJ1-2; D perhaps matches TRBD1 (5 bases). V was pared by 0 bases and J by 4 bases, with 9 bases between. The CDR3 sequence is 13 residues long. The V gene's germline CDR1 is GTSNPN and CDR2 SVGIG (reference sequence). CDR3 nucleotides: TGTGCCTGGAGTGTACTAGGGGTCTATGGCTACACCTTC. Translation gives CAWSVLGVYGYTF.

This clone was seen just once. This chain joins TRBV20-1 and TRBJ1-1; D is ambiguous. The CDR3 is 11 residues long. Germline CDR1 is DFQATT and CDR2 is SNEGSKA (reference sequence). V lost 8 bases and J 0 bases, leaving 7 bases between the germline ends. CDR3 region: CSTSVNTEAFF. In DNA form, the CDR3 reads TGCAGTACTTCAGTGAACACTGAAGCTTTCTTT.

The chain carries TRBV10-3 and TRBJ2-5; 10 nucleotides match TRBD2. Germline-derived CDR1 and CDR2 are ENHRY and SYGVKD. The CDR3 extends over 17 amino acids. V trimming: 3 bases; J trimming: 0 bases; junction bases outside the gene matches: 7. This chain's CDR3 is CAISERVSGGYQETQYF. CDR3 sequence (DNA): TGTGCCATCAGTGAAAGGGTTAGCGGGGGGTACCAAGAGACCCAGTACTTC.

V is TRBV27 and J is TRBJ2-7; D might be TRBD1 or TRBD2, each matching 5 bases. Looked up from germline, CDR1 is MNHEY and CDR2 is SMNVEV (reference sequence). V shed 3 bases and J shed 0 bases, with 12 bases lying between them. This CDR3 region has 15 residues. In nucleotides, the CDR3 is TGTGCCAGCAGTTTGGTGGGGGAGTCCTCCTACGAGCAGTACTTC. This translates into CASSLVGESSYEQYF.

The chain links TRBV30 to TRBJ1-5, with 7 positions matching TRBD1. CDR3 length equals 14 residues. Germline V gene lookup returns CDR1 GTSNPN and CDR2 SVGIG (reference sequence). Unmatched junction bases numbered 8, after V lost 5 bases and J lost 4 bases. This CDR3 reads CAWGGQSSNQPQHF. CDR3 nucleotide sequence: TGTGCCTGGGGGGGACAGAGTTCGAATCAGCCCCAGCATTTT.

The rearrangement uses TRBV5-1 and TRBJ2-3, with D unclear. CDR3 length equals 14 residues. V lost 2 bases, J lost 4 bases, and 11 bases lay in between. In germline, CDR1 is SGHRS, CDR2 YFSETQ. CDR3 coding DNA: TGCGCCAGCAGCTTCACCGGAAAAGCAGATACGCAGTATTTT. This gives the protein CASSFTGKADTQYF.

The genes are TRBV28 and TRBJ2-7, with TRBD1 identical over 7 bases. This CDR3 is 13 amino acids long. CDR1 is MDHEN, CDR2 SYDVKM, per germline. V shed 6 bases, J shed 4 bases, and the junction held 6 bases outside the gene matches. The CDR3: CASSHRGEYEQYF. The CDR3 nucleotides read TGTGCCAGCAGCCACAGGGGAGAGTACGAGCAGTACTTC.

The chain uses TRBV7-8 and TRBJ2-3; the D gene is possibly TRBD1 (7 bases). This CDR3 is 15 amino acids long. CDR1 SGHVS and CDR2 FQNEAQ come from the germline V gene. The V end lost 5 bases, the J end lost 0 bases, and 12 bases lay between the germline ends. CDR3 amino acids: CASSAGTASTDTQYF. CDR3 in DNA: TGTGCCAGCAGCGCGGGGACAGCTAGCACAGATACGCAGTATTTT.

Notes on this clone: A much larger clonotype is one base distant, so this may be a read error. The V gene is TRBV5-6, the J gene TRBJ2-1; D is ambiguous. Germline CDR1 SGHDT, CDR2 YYEEEE. CDR3 length equals 11 residues. V shed 4 bases and J shed 7 bases, with 6 bases lying between them. CDR3 nucleotide sequence: TGTGCCAGCAGCCAAGTGAATGAGCAGTTCTTC. It specifies CASSQVNEQFF.

This chain connects TRBV6-1 to TRBJ1-2; D remains ambiguous. Germline V gives CDR1 MNHNS, CDR2 SASEGT. Trimming removed 0 bases at V and 4 bases at J, with 6 bases between. The CDR3 sequence is 13 residues long. CDR3 sequence (DNA): TGTGCCAGCAGTGAAGCCGGGTCCTATGGCTACACCTTC. It specifies CASSEAGSYGYTF.

The chain has TRBV13 and TRBJ1-5; the D is unclear. V was trimmed by 1 base and J by 9 bases, leaving 7 bases between them. Germline V gene sequence: CDR1 PRHDT, CDR2 FYEKMQ (reference sequence). The CDR3 sequence is 12 residues long. CDR3 protein: CASSLEKGPQHF. The CDR3 DNA reads as TGTGCCAGCAGCTTAGAAAAGGGGCCCCAGCATTTT.

The chain has TRBV28 and TRBJ2-1, with 10 bases lining up with TRBD2. CDR3 length equals 13 residues. J was trimmed by 9 bases and V by 7 bases; bases with no gene match: 6. Per the germline V gene, CDR1 is MDHEN and CDR2 is SYDVKM. The CDR3 coding sequence is TGTGCCAGCAAGCGGGAGGGGGCGGGTGAGCAGTTCTTC. Residues: CASKREGAGEQFF.

This chain joins TRBV27 and TRBJ2-3; D is ambiguous. Between the trimmed V and J ends, which lost 4 bases and 7 bases, there was a span of 9 bases. The CDR3 has 12 amino acids. CDR1 and CDR2 from the germline V gene are MNHEY and SMNVEV (reference sequence). Here the CDR3 DNA reads TGTGCCAGCAGTTCGGATTTGTATACGCAGTATTTT. The encoded protein is CASSSDLYTQYF.

The V and J genes are TRBV11-2 and TRBJ2-1, with 13 bases that match TRBD2. With V trimmed by 5 bases and J by 5 bases, 9 bases remained unmatched. The germline gives CDR1 SGHAT, CDR2 FQNNGV. The CDR3 spans 17 residues. Written as DNA, the CDR3 is TGTGCCAGCAGCACAGGACTAGCGGGAGTCCCCCACAATGAGCAGTTCTTC. Encoded protein: CASSTGLAGVPHNEQFF.

The chain links TRBV7-9 to TRBJ2-5, with 7 bases matching TRBD2. Trimming took 5 bases from V and 3 from J; bases not matched to a gene: 9. The CDR3 covers 15 residues. CDR1 and CDR2 from the germline V gene are SEHNR and FQNEAQ (reference sequence). The chain's CDR3 is CASSGWGRAEETQYF. As DNA, the CDR3 is TGTGCCAGCAGCGGTTGGGGGAGGGCGGAAGAGACCCAGTACTTC.

J is TRBJ1-2 and V is TRBV11-2; TRBD1 is a possible D gene (5 bases). Trimming shortened V by 3 bases and J by 8 bases, and 10 bases separated the two germline ends. This CDR3 spans 12 amino acids. Germline V lookup: CDR1 SGHAT, CDR2 FQNNGV. The CDR3 is CASSLQGWGYTF. CDR3 sequence (DNA): TGTGCCAGCAGCTTGCAGGGATGGGGCTACACCTTC.

As for this clone: Compared with germline, one end of the junction differs, possibly owing to a read error. The chain uses TRBV6-1 and TRBJ2-7, with 8 positions matching TRBD2. This CDR3 is built from 13 residues. Germline V gene sequence: CDR1 MNHNS, CDR2 SASEGT. CDR3 in amino acids: CASSEAGRAVRAF. The CDR3 DNA is TGTGCCAGCAGTGAAGCCGGGAGGGCAGTTCGGGCCTTC.

The chain uses TRBV9 and TRBJ2-3, with D unclear. The germline V gene encodes CDR1 SGDLS and CDR2 YYNGEE. CDR3 length: 14 amino acids. V was shortened by 3 bases and J by 4 bases, with 12 bases between the two germline ends. CDR3 sequence: CASSANLGADTQYF. CDR3 sequence (DNA): TGTGCCAGCAGCGCTAACTTGGGTGCAGATACGCAGTATTTT.

The chain is built from TRBV27 and TRBJ2-7, with D hard to call. Per the germline V gene, CDR1 is MNHEY and CDR2 is SMNVEV (reference sequence). V shed 7 bases and J shed 4 bases, with 14 bases lying between them. The CDR3 covers 13 residues. The chain's CDR3 is CASKSVSSYEQYF. In nucleotides, the CDR3 is TGTGCCAGCAAAAGCGTGTCGTCGTACGAGCAGTACTTC.

J is TRBJ1-2 and V is TRBV10-3; no clear D gene. CDR1 and CDR2 (germline): ENHRY, SYGVKD. There are 14 residues in the CDR3. Trimming pared 0 bases from V and 3 bases from J, leaving 8 bases between. The CDR3: CAISESPGDYGYTF. Here the CDR3 DNA reads TGTGCCATCAGTGAGTCTCCGGGAGACTATGGCTACACCTTC.

This rearrangement joins TRBV7-9 to TRBJ1-1, with D unresolved. The germline CDR1 and CDR2 sequences are SEHNR and FQNEAQ (reference sequence). The CDR3 spans 15 residues. Trimming stripped 2 bases from V and 1 base from J, with 11 bases between. The CDR3 reads CASSLIEEGNTEAFF. CDR3 sequence (DNA): TGTGCCAGCAGCTTAATAGAAGAGGGGAACACTGAAGCTTTCTTT.

Here the CDR3 reads CASSQSGGGLYNSPLHF. The CDR3 coding sequence is TGCGCCAGCAGCCAATCCGGGGGGGGACTCTATAATTCACCCCTCCACTTT. The rearrangement joins TRBV4-1 to TRBJ1-6, with D perhaps TRBD1 (5 bases). V lost 2 bases, J lost 3 bases, and 14 bases lay in between. Germline V gene lookup returns CDR1 MGHRA and CDR2 YSYEKL. The CDR3 is made up of 17 amino acids.